Below, 18 T cell receptor beta chains from the same sample are listed, as sequenced in a study of human T cells and chemical hapten exposure. MiXCR, applied by TCRdb to the RACE reads, yields one record per CDR3 protein. The data contain 190,000 or so distinct CDR3 sequences, about 25% of them singletons. The time point here: patch test 3, about 24 weeks after DPC sensitization. Treatment noted: therapeutic diphenylcyclopropenone sensitization with weekly scalp DPC. The sequencing here drew on whole blood, taken in connection with sensitization to the hapten diphenylcyclopropenone (DPC). The origin of the receptors is a woman between 35 and 50 years old with alopecia areata. Some clones in this sample may be carry-over from other donors' samples.

This clonotype was found a few times. The chain is built from TRBV7-2 and TRBJ2-7; TRBD2 agrees at 13 bases. The CDR3 spans 14 residues. From germline, CDR1 is SGHTA and CDR2 FQGNSA. The V and J ends lost 3 bases and 4 bases, in that order; junction bases with no gene match: 0. CDR3 sequence reads: CASSLTSGGYEQYF. In DNA form, the CDR3 reads TGTGCCAGCAGCTTGACTAGCGGGGGGTACGAGCAGTACTTC.

In the case of this clonotype: At one of its ends the junction is not consistent with the germline gene, which may arise from a read error. This chain links TRBV5-1 with TRBJ2-2; possibly TRBD2 for D (5 bases). The CDR3 has 14 amino acids. Germline-derived CDR1 and CDR2 are SGHRS and YFSETQ. As DNA, the CDR3 is TGCGCCAGCAGCCCCGAGGGAAGCACCGCGGAGCTGTTTTTT. This encodes CASSPEGSTAELFF.

This clonotype has at least ten counts. The V and J genes are TRBV20-1 and TRBJ2-1; D is ambiguous. The CDR3 covers 14 residues. Between the trimmed V and J ends, which lost 0 bases and 4 bases, there was a span of 10 bases. Germline V gene lookup returns CDR1 DFQATT and CDR2 SNEGSKA (reference sequence). The CDR3, as DNA: TGCAGTGCTAGAGATCACGACTTTTACAATGAGCAGTTCTTC. It codes for CSARDHDFYNEQFF.

The rearrangement uses TRBV5-5 and TRBJ2-1; 9 bases map to TRBD1. The V segment lost 2 bases and the J segment 8 bases; nucleotides outside the gene matches: 8. This CDR3 is built from 15 residues. CDR1 is SGHKS, CDR2 YYEKEE, per germline (reference sequence). This chain's CDR3 is CASSFDRGISHEQFF. The CDR3 nucleotides are TGTGCCAGCAGCTTCGACAGGGGGATAAGTCATGAGCAGTTCTTC.

The CDR3 bases are TGTGCCAGCAGCTTCGGCTCGAGCTCCTACGAGCAGTACTTC. Translated, it gives CASSFGSSSYEQYF. The chain carries TRBV7-9 and TRBJ2-7; no reliable D call. Germline V lookup: CDR1 SEHNR, CDR2 FQNEAQ (reference sequence). V lost 3 bases to trimming and J lost 0 bases, with 9 bases between them. CDR3 size: 14 residues.

This rearrangement joins TRBV7-2 to TRBJ2-3; 11 positions agree with TRBD2. The germline V gene has CDR1 SGHTA and CDR2 FQGNSA. The V gene end was trimmed by 1 base and the J gene end by 6 bases; junction bases not matched to a gene: 6. The CDR3 consists of 16 residues. The DNA for the CDR3 is TGTGCCAGCAGCTTAGAAGCTAGCGGGGGGCGGGATACGCAGTATTTT. Residues: CASSLEASGGRDTQYF.

The table lists this clonotype with a count of one. The chain links TRBV30 to TRBJ1-3; possible D gene TRBD1, 5 bases. The V end lost 5 bases, the J end lost 4 bases, and 15 bases lay between the germline ends. The germline gives CDR1 GTSNPN, CDR2 SVGIG (reference sequence). The CDR3 is made up of 14 amino acids. The CDR3 DNA reads TGTGCCTGGGCCCTCGGGACGGCCGGAAACACCATATATTTT. This sequence encodes CAWALGTAGNTIYF.

This sequence joins TRBV29-1 and TRBJ1-2, with no clear D. Germline V gives CDR1 SQVTM, CDR2 ANQGSEA. The CDR3 runs to 14 residues. The CDR3 spells CSYGKGDERHGYTF. CDR3 coding DNA: TGCAGTTATGGGAAAGGAGATGAGAGACATGGCTACACCTTC.

The V call is TRBV2, the J call TRBJ2-7, with 8 bases matching TRBD1. The germline V gene has CDR1 SNHLY and CDR2 FYNNEI. The CDR3 totals 15 residues. V trimming: 6 bases; J trimming: 3 bases; junction bases outside the gene matches: 10. This CDR3 is CASSLGQGSHYEQYF. CDR3 in DNA: TGTGCCAGCAGCCTAGGACAGGGCTCCCACTACGAGCAGTACTTC.

This chain joins TRBV4-3 and TRBJ2-1; no clear D. V lost 1 base and J lost 1, with 8 bases in between. CDR3 length: 15 residues. Germline CDR1 reads LGHNA; CDR2 reads YSLEER. CDR3: CASSQARASYNEQFF. The CDR3 coding sequence is TGCGCCAGCAGCCAAGCTCGGGCTTCCTACAATGAGCAGTTCTTC.

This clonotype was picked up many times. The chain couples TRBV6-6 to TRBJ1-4, with a possible D match to TRBD1 (6 bases). This CDR3 contains 12 residues. Trimming cost V 8 bases and J 5 bases, with 9 bases left between them. The germline V gene encodes CDR1 MNHNY and CDR2 SVGAGI (reference sequence). For the CDR3, the DNA is TGTGCCAGCTCAAGGGGGAATGAAAAACTGTTTTTT. As protein: CASSRGNEKLFF.

The chain is built from TRBV29-1 and TRBJ2-1; D is undetermined. CDR1 SQVTM and CDR2 ANQGSEA come from the germline V gene. V lost 2 bases and J 5 bases, leaving 10 bases between the germline ends. The CDR3 is 13 residues long. The CDR3 is CSVESVRNNEQFF. DNA of the CDR3: TGCAGCGTTGAATCTGTTAGGAACAATGAGCAGTTCTTC.

The chain joins TRBV10-3 to TRBJ1-5, with D tentatively TRBD1 (6 bases). The V and J ends lost 2 bases and 1 base respectively, with 12 bases between them. The CDR3 spans 16 residues. Germline assignment: CDR1 ENHRY and CDR2 SYGVKD. As DNA, the CDR3 is TGTGCCATCAGTGAGCCACAGCAGGGGAGCAATCAGCCCCAGCATTTT. It is translated as CAISEPQQGSNQPQHF.

V gene TRBV10-3 combines with J gene TRBJ1-1, with unresolved D. CDR1 and CDR2 (germline): ENHRY, SYGVKD. The V end was cut by 5 bases, the J end by 8 bases, with 27 bases between. The length of the CDR3 is 17 residues. CDR3 residues: CAISKEGGRGPNGEAFF. CDR3 nucleotide sequence: TGTGCCATCAGTAAAGAGGGAGGCCGCGGTCCAAATGGGGAAGCTTTCTTT.

This clonotype was seen repeatedly, ten times or more. The chain combines TRBV12-3 or TRBV12-4 with TRBJ2-1; D gene unclear. CDR3 length: 10 residues. Trimming took off 5 bases at V and 6 bases at J, with 2 bases between the two ends. The CDR3 nucleotides read TGTGCCAGCAGTGTCAATGAGCAGTTCTTC. Encoded protein: CASSVNEQFF.

The chain combines TRBV14 with TRBJ2-7, with D perhaps matching TRBD2 (5 bases). Trimming shortened V by 4 bases and J by 3 bases, and 13 bases separated the two germline ends. CDR1 SGHDN and CDR2 FVKESK come from the germline V gene. The CDR3 sequence is 14 residues long. As DNA, the CDR3 is TGTGCCAGCAGCCGTCTAGGACGGGGCTACGAGCAGTACTTC. Protein: CASSRLGRGYEQYF.

This clonotype has more than one count but fewer than ten. This chain links TRBV7-9 with TRBJ2-1, with D uncertain. Per the germline V gene, CDR1 is SEHNR and CDR2 is FQNEAQ (reference sequence). Trimming shortened V by 0 bases and J by 8 bases, and 5 bases separated the two germline ends. The CDR3 consists of 12 residues. The CDR3: CASSLAWYEQFF. In DNA form, the CDR3 reads TGTGCCAGCAGCTTAGCTTGGTATGAGCAGTTCTTC.

The chain carries TRBV20-1 and TRBJ2-1; 9 positions agree with TRBD1. Germline CDR1 is DFQATT and CDR2 is SNEGSKA (reference sequence). This CDR3 comprises 11 residues. The CDR3 reads CRADRGGIGFF. In nucleotides, the CDR3 is TGCAGGGCCGACAGGGGGGGGATAGGGTTCTTC.